Listed below are T cell receptor beta chains from one sample, sequenced in a study of coeliac disease. Clones were read by immunoSEQ multiplex PCR, and TCRdb kept only the in-frame ones, dropping some. The sample includes 3,700 or so clones, about 70% seen only once; the top ten take roughly 15%. Sequenced material: intraepithelial lymphocytes from the gut. These receptors all stem from a young woman with active celiac disease. Each CDR3 is given with its conserved first and last residue. Fields, in order: clone size, D gene, V gene, J gene, CDR3 DNA, CDR3 protein. A D gene is named only where the DNA matches it firmly. Clone size is given for some rows only: seen once, a few or many times, or a class if the clone is expanded.

.	.	TRBV28	TRBJ1-5	TGTGCCAGCAGTTTTGCGGGGGCGGATAACAATCAGCCCCAGCATTTT	CASSFAGADNNQPQHF
.	TRBD1	TRBV30	TRBJ2-4	TGTGCCTGGATTCCGGGACAGGGTTTAAGTTCCAAAAACATTCAGTACTTC	CAWIPGQGLSSKNIQYF
.	.	TRBV13	TRBJ1-6	TGTGCCAGCAAACAGGCTAATTCACCCCTCCACTTT	CASKQANSPLHF
few	.	TRBV5-6	TRBJ1-1	TGTGCCAGCAGACCACAGATGAACACTGAAGCTTTCTTT	CASRPQMNTEAFF
.	TRBD1	TRBV27	TRBJ1-2	TGTGCCAGCAGAACCGGGACAGGGGGCCCTTATGGCTACACCTTC	CASRTGTGGPYGYTF
.	TRBD1	TRBV29-1	TRBJ1-2	TGCAGCGTTGAGGGGTTCTTAGGTTGGGGCGTAGGGGGCGCGAGCGGAAACTATGGCTACACCTTC	CSVEGFLGWGVGGASGNYGYTF
.	.	TRBV7-3	TRBJ1-6	TGTGCCAGCAGCTTAGACAGGTTTTCACCCCTCCACTTT	CASSLDRFSPLHF
.	.	TRBV5-5	TRBJ1-4	TGTGCCAGCAGCCCGGACACCGGTTGGGAAAAACTGTTTTTT	CASSPDTGWEKLFF
.	.	TRBV6-1	TRBJ1-3	TGTGCCAGCAGTGAAGGAGGTTCCGGAAACACCATATATTTT	CASSEGGSGNTIYF
.	.	TRBV21-1	TRBJ2-2	TGTGCCAGCAGCAAGGCACCGGAGGAGACCACCGGGGAGCTGTTTTTT	CASSKAPEETTGELFF
.	TRBD1	TRBV15	TRBJ1-5	TGTGCCACCAGCAGAGAGGGACAGGGAGGAGGACAGCCCCAGCATTTT	CATSREGQGGGQPQHF
.	.	TRBV2	TRBJ1-6	TGTGCCAGCAAGAGGACCGGGGATTCACCCCTCCACTTT	CASKRTGDSPLHF
few	.	TRBV6-1	TRBJ2-3	TGTGCCAGCTCCGCCTACACAGATACGCAGTATTTT	CASSAYTDTQYF
once	TRBD1	TRBV7-2	TRBJ1-4	TGTGCCAGCAGCCGATGGCTTACAGGGGTGGGGGAAAAACTGTTTTTT	CASSRWLTGVGEKLFF
.	TRBD1	TRBV4-1	TRBJ2-1	TGCGCCAGCAGTCGGGACAGGGGGGCCTACAATGAGCAGTTCTTC	CASSRDRGAYNEQFF
.	.	TRBV28	TRBJ1-2	TGTGCCAGCAGTTGCGAAGAAGGGGTGCGTGGCTACACCTTC	CASSCEEGVRGYTF
.	TRBD2	TRBV11-2	TRBJ2-1	TGTGCCAGCAGCCTAGGACTAGCCGGAAATGAGCAGTTCTTC	CASSLGLAGNEQFF
.	.	TRBV5-5	TRBJ1-5	TGTGCCAGCAGCTTTCTCCCAGGGGATCAGCCCCAGCATTTT	CASSFLPGDQPQHF
few	TRBD2	TRBV6-6	TRBJ2-2	TGTGCCAGCAGTTACGGGGAGGGCACCGGGGAGCTGTTTTTT	CASSYGEGTGELFF
large	TRBD1	TRBV6-8	TRBJ1-6	TGTGCCAGCAGTTACTCGAGAGACAGGGGGTATTCACCCCTCCACTTT	CASSYSRDRGYSPLHF
once	TRBD1	TRBV5-1	TRBJ1-1	TGCGCCAGCAGCTCGTCGGGGTACGGGACAGGGTTTGTTTGGGCACTCAACACTGAAGCTTTCTTT	CASSSSGYGTGFVWALNTEAFF
.	TRBD2	TRBV28	TRBJ2-3	TGTGCCAGCAGCGGTAGCGGGGGGGCGGGGGATACGCAGTATTTT	CASSGSGGAGDTQYF
.	.	TRBV19	TRBJ2-3	TGTGCCAGTAGCACAGCCACAGATACGCAGTATTTT	CASSTATDTQYF
.	.	TRBV19	TRBJ1-3	TGTGCCAGTAATCGGGACTCTGGAAACACCATATATTTT	CASNRDSGNTIYF
.	TRBD1	TRBV4-2	TRBJ2-5	TGTGCCAGCAGCCAAGAGAGACAGGGCTGGGGTCAAGAGACCCAGTACTTC	CASSQERQGWGQETQYF
.	.	TRBV7-9	TRBJ2-5	TGTGCCAGCAGTCCCCGGTTCCTCGTCCGAGGGGGACCAGAGACCCAGTACTTC	CASSPRFLVRGGPETQYF
.	TRBD1	TRBV7-3	TRBJ2-3	TGTGCCAGCAGCGACCGGACAGGAGGAACAGATACGCAGTATTTT	CASSDRTGGTDTQYF
once	TRBD2	TRBV7-6	TRBJ2-1	TGTGCCAGCAGCTTAGCGTCTCTGAGACAGGGACTAGCGGGGGGCTTCAATGAGCAGTTCTTC	CASSLASLRQGLAGGFNEQFF
.	.	TRBV30	TRBJ1-3	TGTGCCTGGAGTGGGGTCGACCCCCAACGCGGCATATATTTT	CAWSGVDPQRGIYF
few	.	TRBV13	TRBJ2-5	TGTGCCAGCAGCTTAGGCCGGGAGACCCAGTACTTC	CASSLGRETQYF
few	.	TRBV13	TRBJ1-1	TGTGCCAGCAAAGCCCCGAACACTGAAGCTTTCTTT	CASKAPNTEAFF
.	.	TRBV6-5	TRBJ1-2	TGTGCCAGCTTCCTGTTGCCGGGACAACCCTACACCTTC	CASFLLPGQPYTF
.	.	TRBV14	TRBJ1-2	TGTGCCAGCAGCCAAGATTACCACGGGGTCCCCTCAGGAGGCTGGGATGGCTACACCTTC	CASSQDYHGVPSGGWDGYTF
.	.	TRBV18	TRBJ1-5	TGTGCCAGCTCACCAGGGAGTGATCAGCCCCAGCATTTT	CASSPGSDQPQHF
.	.	TRBV5-6	TRBJ2-3	TGTGCCAGCAGCTTCTCTAGCACAGATACGCAGTATTTT	CASSFSSTDTQYF
.	TRBD2	TRBV29-1	TRBJ2-1	TGCAGCGTTGATACTAGCGGAGCGTACAATGAGCAGTTCTTC	CSVDTSGAYNEQFF
.	.	TRBV6-9	TRBJ2-6	TGTGCCAGCAGTAGCTTCCTCTTACGACAAAGTCGGGCCAACGTCCTGACTTTC	CASSSFLLRQSRANVLTF
.	TRBD2	TRBV15	TRBJ2-5	TGTGCCACCAGCAGATACCCCCCCGGGACTAGCGGGGGGGCGGAGACCCAGTACTTC	CATSRYPPGTSGGAETQYF
.	TRBD1	TRBV5-6	TRBJ1-6	TGTGCCAGCAGTCCGGACAGGGTGGTCGATCATTCACCCCTCCACTTT	CASSPDRVVDHSPLHF
.	.	TRBV28	TRBJ1-2	TGTGCCAGCAGCGCCTGGAAGTGGAGGGGTAACTATGGCTACACCTTC	CASSAWKWRGNYGYTF
.	.	TRBV14	TRBJ2-7	TGTGCCAGCAGCCAAGGACAGTTAAGCGAGCAGTACTTC	CASSQGQLSEQYF
medium-sized	.	TRBV27	TRBJ2-1	TGTGCCAGCAGCCGCCTCCTAGCCGCTTACAATGAGCAGTTCTTC	CASSRLLAAYNEQFF
.	.	TRBV10-2	TRBJ1-5	TGCGCCAGCAGCGAGGACACCCTTAGCAATCAGCCCCAGCATTTT	CASSEDTLSNQPQHF
.	.	TRBV4-1	TRBJ1-2	TGCGCCAGCAGTCCCTTGCGGAGGCCGGACTATGGCTACACCTTC	CASSPLRRPDYGYTF
once	.	TRBV7-8	TRBJ1-4	TGTGCCAGCAGCCTCCGATACAATGCGGATGAAAAACTGTTTTTT	CASSLRYNADEKLFF
.	TRBD2	TRBV4-1	TRBJ2-1	TGCGCCAGCAGCCAAGAGGTGGCTAGCGGGCGAAAGCAGTTCTTC	CASSQEVASGRKQFF
few	.	TRBV7-8	TRBJ1-6	TGTGCCAGCAGCTCTGAGGGGGGGGGCGCCCCAAATTCACCCCTCCACTTT	CASSSEGGGAPNSPLHF
few	.	TRBV28	TRBJ1-5	TGTGCCAGCAGTTTATTAAGAGGGGGTGTCTATCAGCCCCAGCATTTT	CASSLLRGGVYQPQHF
.	.	TRBV7-9	TRBJ1-1	TGTGCCAGCACGTATTTTAGTCGGAACACTGAAGCTTTCTTT	CASTYFSRNTEAFF
.	TRBD2	TRBV7-2	TRBJ2-5	TGTGCCAGCTTCCCGCGGGGGTCTGGGGAGACCCAGTACTTC	CASFPRGSGETQYF
.	.	TRBV28	TRBJ1-5	TGTGCCAGCAGTTTATGGCAGGCTTTTAGCAATCAGCCCCAGCATTTT	CASSLWQAFSNQPQHF
.	.	TRBV7-9	TRBJ1-4	TGTGCCAGCAGGCCCCGGGGGGCCGGAGAAAAACTGTTTTTT	CASRPRGAGEKLFF
.	TRBD1	TRBV6-5	TRBJ1-2	TGTGCCAGCAGTTCTATAGGGGACAGGGGTGGCTACACCTTC	CASSSIGDRGGYTF
.	.	TRBV9	TRBJ2-5	TGTGCCAGCAGCGTTTCCGGCCGGGGCCAAGAGACCCAGTACTTC	CASSVSGRGQETQYF
few	TRBD1	TRBV7-6	TRBJ2-3	TGTGCCAGCAGCTTCAGGACAGGGACTTATAGCACAGATACGCAGTATTTT	CASSFRTGTYSTDTQYF
few	TRBD1	TRBV7-9	TRBJ1-2	TGTGCCAGCAACTTCGCAGGGGGAGACTACGGCTACACCTTC	CASNFAGGDYGYTF
once	.	TRBV5-4	TRBJ2-4	TGTGCCAGCAGCTTGGGACAGATAGAAAACATTCAGTACTTC	CASSLGQIENIQYF
few	.	TRBV4-1	TRBJ1-1	TGCGCCAGCAGCCTGGACAGGAACACTGAAGCTTTCTTT	CASSLDRNTEAFF
.	.	TRBV7-8	TRBJ2-2	TGTGCCAGCAGCCCCAGGGAGGCCGGGGAGCTGTTTTTT	CASSPREAGELFF